This T cell receptor beta chain was sequenced in a study of cytomegalovirus exposure and HLA in healthy donors. In germline, CDR1 is SEHNR, CDR2 FQNEAQ (reference sequence). The CDR3 runs 19 residues. The junction had 16 bases not matched to a gene; V was cut back by 4 bases and J by 3 bases. Primers included in the PCR were 60 Vbeta and 13 Jbeta primers. Some clones are missing from TCRdb's copy, which holds only in-frame ones; the method was immunoSEQ multiplex PCR. The table has some 200,000 clones, about 86% seen once. This receptor was obtained from a woman under 40 in good health and CMV-seronegative. Sequences were obtained from PBMCs. V usage is TRBV7-9 and J usage is TRBJ2-1; 9 bases line up with TRBD2. Here the CDR3 DNA reads TGTGCCAGCAGCTCCCAGAAGGGCCTAAGCGGGAGGTTCTACAATGAGCAGTTCTTC. Amino acids: CASSSQKGLSGRFYNEQFF.